Listed here are 15 T cell receptor beta chains from one sample, sequenced in a study of blood T cell repertoires in COVID-19. Sequencing was performed with immunoSEQ multiplex PCR; in TCRdb, only in-frame clones are kept and a portion is missing. The top ten clones hold roughly 3.6% of a sample with approximately 170,000 clones, about 87% of them seen once. The sample consisted of peripheral blood. These receptors were taken from a man younger than 35 with active or convalescent COVID-19.

The chain combines TRBV11-2 with TRBJ1-2, with TRBD1 matching 8 bases. V shed 5 bases and J 7 bases; nucleotides not matched to a gene: 9. CDR3 length equals 14 residues. Germline CDR1 reads SGHAT; CDR2 reads FQNNGV. The CDR3, as DNA: TGTGCCAGCAGCCGCGTGACAGGGGAAGGTGGCTACACCTTC. This encodes CASSRVTGEGGYTF.

DNA for the CDR3: TGTGCCAGCAGTTTAGCGGGAGGAGACACAGATACGCAGTATTTT. Translating it yields CASSLAGGDTDTQYF. The chain is built from TRBV25-1 and TRBJ2-3; TRBD2 matches at 10 bases. The junction had 4 bases not matched to a gene; V was cut back by 5 bases and J by 2 bases. CDR3 length: 15 amino acids. Germline V gene lookup returns CDR1 MGHDK and CDR2 SYGVNS. Looking up the rest from reference TRBV25-1 and TRBJ2-3 gives the full variable domain: EADIYQTPRYLVIGTGKKITLECSQTMGHDKMYWYQQDPGMELHLIHYSYGVNSTEKGDLSSESTVSRIRTEHFPLTLESARPSHTSQYLCASSLAGGDTDTQYFGPGTRLTVL.

This clone was found a few times. V gene TRBV6-5 combines with J gene TRBJ1-1; TRBD1 might be the D (5 bases). Germline assignment: CDR1 MNHEY and CDR2 SVGAGI. The V end was cut by 2 bases, the J end by 7 bases, with 14 bases between. The CDR3 loop spans 14 amino acids. The CDR3 spells CASSYLATAYEAFF. The CDR3 region has the DNA TGTGCCAGCAGTTACCTTGCGACAGCCTATGAAGCTTTCTTT.

There are a few counts of this clone. The chain couples TRBV4-2 to TRBJ1-4; 8 bases line up with TRBD1. This CDR3 is 14 amino acids long. Germline loops: CDR1 LGHNA, CDR2 YNFKEQ. The ends lost 0 bases at V and 8 bases at J; junction bases unmatched: 2. CDR3 sequence: CASSQEDRAEKLFF. CDR3 in DNA: TGTGCCAGCAGCCAAGAGGACAGGGCCGAAAAACTGTTTTTT.

The chain is built from TRBV24-1 and TRBJ1-2; 12 nucleotides agree with TRBD1. The V segment lost 5 bases and the J segment 8 bases; nucleotides outside the gene matches: 8. Germline-derived CDR1 and CDR2 are KGHDR and SFDVKD. This CDR3 region has 15 residues. The DNA for the CDR3 is TGTGCCACCAGTGTCCCGGGACAGGGGGCGAAAGGCTACACCTTC. Its translation is CATSVPGQGAKGYTF.

This clone was detected a few times. This chain uses TRBV27 with TRBJ1-5; D gene unclear. CDR1 MNHEY and CDR2 SMNVEV come from the germline V gene (reference sequence). The CDR3 has 12 amino acids. The ends were cut back, 3 bases at V and 3 bases at J, with 3 bases in the middle. CDR3 residues: CASSFHNQPQHF. CDR3 bases: TGTGCCAGCAGTTTTCACAATCAGCCCCAGCATTTT.

The chain joins TRBV5-6 to TRBJ1-5; no definite D call. V was trimmed by 4 bases and J by 5 bases, leaving 16 bases between them. The CDR3 is 15 residues long. Germline V gives CDR1 SGHDT, CDR2 YYEEEE. CDR3 DNA: TGTGCCAGCAGCCCTTGGGCCGAAATGGATCAGCCCCAGCATTTT. It is translated as CASSPWAEMDQPQHF.

This clone was observed a single time. This chain uses TRBV18 with TRBJ1-3, with D possibly matching TRBD1 (5 bases). Germline CDR1 reads KGHSH; CDR2 reads LQKENI. Trimming left V 7 bases short and J 2 bases short, with 12 bases between. The CDR3 sequence is 14 residues long. The chain's CDR3 is CASFQGLTGNTIYF. DNA for the CDR3: TGTGCCAGCTTCCAGGGTCTAACTGGAAACACCATATATTTT.

The chain carries TRBV12-5 and TRBJ2-1, with TRBD2 matching over 9 bases. CDR3 length: 17 residues. Trimming cost V 5 bases and J 9 bases; bases outside gene matches: 17. Germline V gene lookup returns CDR1 LGHNT and CDR2 FRNRAP. The CDR3 loop reads CASGPPGAGGPGGEQFF. CDR3 coding DNA: TGTGCTAGTGGTCCTCCCGGTGCGGGAGGGCCAGGGGGTGAGCAGTTCTTC.

The rearrangement joins TRBV18 to TRBJ2-7; 7 bases agree with TRBD2. Germline CDR1 KGHSH, CDR2 LQKENI. Unmatched junction bases numbered 4, after V lost 5 bases and J lost 0 bases. The CDR3 covers 14 residues. The CDR3 loop reads CASSLKRDSYEQYF. The CDR3 nucleotides read TGTGCCAGCTCATTAAAGCGGGACTCCTACGAGCAGTACTTC.

The chain couples TRBV4-3 to TRBJ2-2, with 7 bases lining up with TRBD2. Germline values: CDR1 LGHNA, CDR2 YSLEER. Germline trimming cut 0 bases from V and 3 bases from J; bases unmatched to any gene: 4. CDR3 size: 16 residues. The chain's CDR3 is CASSQEGGGDTGELFF. The CDR3 coding sequence is TGCGCCAGCAGCCAAGAGGGGGGAGGGGACACCGGGGAGCTGTTTTTT.

On this clone: One end of the junction varies from germline; a read error may be responsible. V usage is TRBV7-7 and J usage is TRBJ2-5; D unresolved. The CDR3 has 14 amino acids. Germline CDR1 and CDR2: SSHAT and FNYEAQ (reference sequence). The CDR3 bases are TGTGCTAGCAGTCCCGGTCTCACCCAAGAGACCCAGTACTTC. Translation: CASSPGLTQETQYF. The variable domain in full, with the rest retrieved from reference TRBV7-7 and TRBJ2-5, is GAGVSQSPRYKVTKRGQDVTLRCDPISSHATLYWYQQALGQGPEFLTYFNYEAQPDKSGLPSDRFSAERPEGSISTLTIQRTEQRDSAMYRCASSPGLTQETQYFGPGTRLLVL.

The chain couples TRBV6-5 to TRBJ2-1; 7 bases line up with TRBD2. Per germline, CDR1 MNHEY and CDR2 SVGAGI. J was trimmed by 6 bases and V by 7 bases; bases with no gene match: 6. The CDR3 extends over 13 amino acids. This CDR3 is CASTQGGVNEQFF. CDR3 nucleotides: TGTGCCAGCACCCAGGGAGGGGTCAATGAGCAGTTCTTC.

This chain joins TRBV27 and TRBJ1-2; D is undetermined. Germline V gene data show CDR1 as MNHEY and CDR2 as SMNVEV (reference sequence). Trimming pared 3 bases from V and 4 bases from J, leaving 18 bases between. The CDR3 is made up of 16 amino acids. CDR3 DNA sequence: TGTGCCAGCAGTTTCTTAGGGAATTTAGCGGGCTATGGCTACACCTTC. Its translation: CASSFLGNLAGYGYTF.

A word on this clone: At the DNA level, this CDR3 is encoded by other sequences in the same sample as well. The V call is TRBV5-1, the J call TRBJ1-1; TRBD1 is a possible D gene (5 bases). The CDR3 is 14 amino acids. The V gene lost 0 bases and the J gene lost 1 base, with 7 bases spanning the gap. CDR1 is SGHRS and CDR2 is YFSETQ in the germline V gene. The chain's CDR3 is CASSLGGGNTEAFF. In nucleotides, the CDR3 is TGCGCCAGCAGCTTGGGCGGGGGGAACACTGAAGCTTTCTTT.